This T cell receptor (beta chain) was recorded in a study of blood T cell repertoires in COVID-19. V was cut by 0 bases and J by 7 bases, with 10 bases left in between. The CDR3 is made up of 14 amino acids. CDR1 is SEHNR and CDR2 is FQNEAQ in the germline V gene (reference sequence). Methods used by the authors: Reference gene primers were amplified, and this amplification served to estimate nucleated cell counts. Libraries were prepared by immunoSEQ multiplex PCR; TCRdb keeps only in-frame clonotypes and omits some of them. V and J calls and clone size follow that table, whereas D and trimming were derived from the DNA. The sample lists 150,000 to 200,000 clones, roughly 90% seen once, with approximately 4% in the top ten.

This clonotype was sampled from a woman aged 70-85 years with acute or convalescent COVID-19. The source material was peripheral blood. V usage is TRBV7-9 and J usage is TRBJ2-1; tentatively, D is TRBD2 (7 bases). CDR3 region: CASSLAGGPNEQFF. In nucleotides, the CDR3 is TGTGCCAGCAGCTTAGCGGGGGGGCCTAATGAGCAGTTCTTC.